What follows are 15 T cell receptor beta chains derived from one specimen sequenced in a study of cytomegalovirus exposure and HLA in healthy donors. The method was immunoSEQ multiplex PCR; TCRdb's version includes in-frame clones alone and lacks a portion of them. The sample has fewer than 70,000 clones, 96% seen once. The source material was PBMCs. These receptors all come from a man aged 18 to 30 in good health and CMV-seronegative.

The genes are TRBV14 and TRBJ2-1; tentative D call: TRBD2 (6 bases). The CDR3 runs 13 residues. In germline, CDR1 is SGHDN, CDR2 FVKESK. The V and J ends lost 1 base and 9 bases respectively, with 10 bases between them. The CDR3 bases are TGTGCCAGCAGCCAAGGACTAGTCGTTGAGCAGTTCTTC. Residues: CASSQGLVVEQFF.

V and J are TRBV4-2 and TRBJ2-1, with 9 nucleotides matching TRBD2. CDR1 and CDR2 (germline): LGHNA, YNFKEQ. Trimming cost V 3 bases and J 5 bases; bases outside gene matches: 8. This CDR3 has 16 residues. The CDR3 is CASSQGLAGGHNEQFF. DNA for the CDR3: TGTGCCAGCAGCCAGGGACTAGCAGGGGGTCACAATGAGCAGTTCTTC.

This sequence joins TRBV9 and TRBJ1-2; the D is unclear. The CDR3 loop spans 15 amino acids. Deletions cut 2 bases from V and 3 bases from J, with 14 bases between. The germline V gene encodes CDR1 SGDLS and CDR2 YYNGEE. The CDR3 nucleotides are TGTGCCAGCAGCGTCGACGCGGGAGACCACTATGGCTACACCTTC. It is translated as CASSVDAGDHYGYTF.

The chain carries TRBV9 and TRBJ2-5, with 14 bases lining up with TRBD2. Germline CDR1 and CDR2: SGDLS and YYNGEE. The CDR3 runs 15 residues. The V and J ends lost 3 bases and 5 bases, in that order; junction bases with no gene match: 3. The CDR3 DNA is TGTGCCAGCAGCGCGGGACTAGCGGGAGACGAGACCCAGTACTTC. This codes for CASSAGLAGDETQYF.

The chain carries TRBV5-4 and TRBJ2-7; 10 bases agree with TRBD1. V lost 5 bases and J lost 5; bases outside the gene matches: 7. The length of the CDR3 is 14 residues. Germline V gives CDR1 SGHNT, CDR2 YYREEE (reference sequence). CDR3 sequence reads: CASRRQGAVNEQYF. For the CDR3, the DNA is TGTGCCAGCAGACGACAGGGGGCGGTCAACGAGCAGTACTTC.

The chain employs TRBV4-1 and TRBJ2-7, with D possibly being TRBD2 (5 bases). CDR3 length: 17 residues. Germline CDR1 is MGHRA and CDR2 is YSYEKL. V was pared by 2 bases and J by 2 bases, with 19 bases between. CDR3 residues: CASSQMGDVVLPYEQYF. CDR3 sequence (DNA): TGCGCCAGCAGCCAAATGGGAGACGTCGTACTACCCTACGAGCAGTACTTC.

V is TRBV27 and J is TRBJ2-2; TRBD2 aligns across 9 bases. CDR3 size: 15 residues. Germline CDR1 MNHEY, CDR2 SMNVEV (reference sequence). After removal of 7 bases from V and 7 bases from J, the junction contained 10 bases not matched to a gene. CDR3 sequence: CASNDSGRAVGELFF. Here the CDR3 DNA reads TGTGCCAGCAACGATAGCGGGAGAGCGGTCGGGGAGCTGTTTTTT.

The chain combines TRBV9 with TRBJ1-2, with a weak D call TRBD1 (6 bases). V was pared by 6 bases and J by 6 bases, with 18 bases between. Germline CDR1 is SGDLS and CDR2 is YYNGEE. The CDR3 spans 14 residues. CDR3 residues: CASTARGASHGYTF. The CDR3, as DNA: TGTGCCAGCACAGCACGGGGGGCCTCCCATGGCTACACCTTC.

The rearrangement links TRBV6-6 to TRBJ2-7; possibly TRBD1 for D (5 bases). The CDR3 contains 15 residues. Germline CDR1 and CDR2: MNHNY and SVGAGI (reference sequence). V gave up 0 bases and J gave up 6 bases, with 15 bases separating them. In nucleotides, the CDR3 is TGTGCCAGCAGTTACTCTAGGGCAGGGTTCTCCGAGCAGTACTTC. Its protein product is CASSYSRAGFSEQYF.

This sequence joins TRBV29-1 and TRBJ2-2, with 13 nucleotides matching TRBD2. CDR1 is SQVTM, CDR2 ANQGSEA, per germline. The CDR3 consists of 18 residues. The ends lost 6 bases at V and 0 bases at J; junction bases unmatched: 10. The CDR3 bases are TGCAGCGTCTTAGGACTAGCGGGAGCGTTCGCGAACACCGGGGAGCTGTTTTTT. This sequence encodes CSVLGLAGAFANTGELFF.

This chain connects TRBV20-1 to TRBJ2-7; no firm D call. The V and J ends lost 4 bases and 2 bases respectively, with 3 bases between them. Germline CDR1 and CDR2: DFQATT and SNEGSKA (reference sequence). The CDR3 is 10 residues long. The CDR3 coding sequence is TGCAGTGCTACAACCTACGAGCAGTACTTC. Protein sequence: CSATTYEQYF.

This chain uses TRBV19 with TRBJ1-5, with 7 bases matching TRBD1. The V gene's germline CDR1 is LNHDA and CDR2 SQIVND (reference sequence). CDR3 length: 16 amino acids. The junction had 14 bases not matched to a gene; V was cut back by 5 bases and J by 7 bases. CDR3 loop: CASSAGQARIWQPQHF. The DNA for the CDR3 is TGTGCCAGTAGTGCCGGACAGGCCCGAATATGGCAGCCCCAGCATTTT.

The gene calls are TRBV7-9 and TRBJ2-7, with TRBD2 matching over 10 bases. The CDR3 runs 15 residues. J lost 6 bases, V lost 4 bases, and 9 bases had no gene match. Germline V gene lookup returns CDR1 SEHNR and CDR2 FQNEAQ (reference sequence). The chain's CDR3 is CASSSAGTSVSEQYF. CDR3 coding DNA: TGTGCCAGCAGCTCAGCCGGGACTAGCGTCAGCGAGCAGTACTTC.

CDR3 bases: TGTGCCAGTAGTACCCATGCCAAAAACATTCAGTACTTC. Translation gives CASSTHAKNIQYF. The rearrangement joins TRBV19 to TRBJ2-4; D is uncertain. The germline V gene encodes CDR1 LNHDA and CDR2 SQIVND (reference sequence). Trimming removed 4 bases at V and 1 base at J, with 5 bases between. The CDR3 is made up of 13 amino acids.

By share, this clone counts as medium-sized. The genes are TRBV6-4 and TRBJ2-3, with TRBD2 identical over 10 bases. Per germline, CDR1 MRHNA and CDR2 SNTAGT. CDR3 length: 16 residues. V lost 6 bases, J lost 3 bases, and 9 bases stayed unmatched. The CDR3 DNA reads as TGTGCCAGCAGCGCCCTAGCGGGAGAGGCAACAGATACGCAGTATTTT. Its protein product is CASSALAGEATDTQYF.